There are a few counts of the clone carrying this T cell receptor beta chain. Here immunoSEQ multiplex PCR was the method, and the copy in TCRdb shows in-frame clones only, minus some. This table holds 55,000 to 65,000 clones, roughly 75% found once. Germline values: CDR1 SGHRS, CDR2 YFSETQ. The length of the CDR3 is 13 residues. V lost 0 bases and J 6 bases, leaving 9 bases between the germline ends. This sample was included in a study of T cells in tumors after PD-1 blockade. At the level of the study: No patient had prior checkpoint blockade, systemic immunosuppression, or radiotherapy within 4 weeks. Some patients also took daily vismodegib 150 mg during anti-PD-1 treatment.

The origin of this receptor is a human donor with basal cell carcinoma. The chain carries TRBV5-1 and TRBJ1-2; a possible D gene is TRBD1 (6 bases). This sample comprised PBMCs, obtained before anti-PD-1 treatment. The CDR3 region has the DNA TGCGCCAGCAGCTTGGCAGGGGACCATGGCTACACCTTC. Translation: CASSLAGDHGYTF.